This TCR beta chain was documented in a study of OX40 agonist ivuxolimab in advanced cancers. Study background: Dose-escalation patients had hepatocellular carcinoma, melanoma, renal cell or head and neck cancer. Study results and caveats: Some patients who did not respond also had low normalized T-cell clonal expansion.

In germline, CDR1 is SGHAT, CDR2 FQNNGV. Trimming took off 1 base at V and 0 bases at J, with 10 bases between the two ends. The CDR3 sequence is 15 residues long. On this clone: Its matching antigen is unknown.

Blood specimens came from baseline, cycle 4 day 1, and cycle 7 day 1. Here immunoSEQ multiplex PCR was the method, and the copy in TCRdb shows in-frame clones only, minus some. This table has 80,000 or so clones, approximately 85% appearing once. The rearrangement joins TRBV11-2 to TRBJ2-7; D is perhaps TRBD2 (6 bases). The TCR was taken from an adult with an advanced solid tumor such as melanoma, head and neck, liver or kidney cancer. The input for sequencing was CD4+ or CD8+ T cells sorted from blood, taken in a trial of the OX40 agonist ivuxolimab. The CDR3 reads CASSLVGGSSYEQYF. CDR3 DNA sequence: TGTGCCAGCAGCTTAGTGGGAGGCTCCTCCTACGAGCAGTACTTC.